This T cell receptor (beta chain) comes out of a study of blood T cell repertoires in COVID-19. Turning to the study itself: PBMCs, B-cell-depleted T cells, or T cells were the source of the cDNA or gDNA that made up the material.

Participants spanned ages about 18 to 100 years and resided in about two dozen US areas. Participants were placed into cohorts based on the clinical history they reported. Original handling: Amplification from reference gene primers served as the basis for estimated nucleated cell counts. Sequencing was performed with immunoSEQ multiplex PCR; in TCRdb, only in-frame clones are kept and a portion is missing. V and J calls and clone size are copied from that table; D and trimming were computed from the DNA. The repertoire holds over 200,000 clones, with roughly 90% as singletons. The TCR originated in a man younger than 30 with acute COVID-19. Input material: PBMCs or T cells enriched from blood (not recorded which).

The DNA of the CDR3 is TGCGCCAGCAGCTTTATACCTGACTCCCCCAATGAGCAGTTCTTC. It translates to CASSFIPDSPNEQFF. This rearrangement joins TRBV5-1 to TRBJ2-1; D not certain. Trimming shortened V by 2 bases and J by 6 bases, and 15 bases separated the two germline ends. Germline V gene sequence: CDR1 SGHRS, CDR2 YFSETQ. CDR3 length: 15 residues.